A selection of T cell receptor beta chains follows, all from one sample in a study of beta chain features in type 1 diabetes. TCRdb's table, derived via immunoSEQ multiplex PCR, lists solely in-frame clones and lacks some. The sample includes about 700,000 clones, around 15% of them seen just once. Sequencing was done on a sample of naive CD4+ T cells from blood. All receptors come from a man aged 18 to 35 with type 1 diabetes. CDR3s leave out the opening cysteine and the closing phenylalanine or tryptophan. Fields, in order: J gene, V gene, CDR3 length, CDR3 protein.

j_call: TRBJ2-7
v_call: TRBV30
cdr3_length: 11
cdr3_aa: AWSGTGGYEQY

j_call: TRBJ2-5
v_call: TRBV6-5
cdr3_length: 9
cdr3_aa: ASSYGGTQY

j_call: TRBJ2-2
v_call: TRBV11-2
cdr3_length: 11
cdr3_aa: ASSASNTGELF

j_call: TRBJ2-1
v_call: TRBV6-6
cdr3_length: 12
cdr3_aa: ASSTDRAGDEQF

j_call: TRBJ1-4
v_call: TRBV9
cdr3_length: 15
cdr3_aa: ASSVGQVYPTNEKLF

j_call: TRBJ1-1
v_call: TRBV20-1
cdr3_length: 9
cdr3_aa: SARTTTEAF

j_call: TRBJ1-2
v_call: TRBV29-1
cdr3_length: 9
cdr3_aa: SGNTGDGYT

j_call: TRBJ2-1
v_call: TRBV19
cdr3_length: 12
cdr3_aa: ASSIGSSNNEQF

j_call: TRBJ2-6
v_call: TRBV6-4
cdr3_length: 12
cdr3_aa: ASSEGPGANVLT

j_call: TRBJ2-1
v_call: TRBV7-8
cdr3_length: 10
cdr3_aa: ASYRSSYEQF

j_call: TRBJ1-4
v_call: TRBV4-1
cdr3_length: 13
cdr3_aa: ASSQAGGVVEKLF

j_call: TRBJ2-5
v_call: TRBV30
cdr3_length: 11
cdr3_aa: AWSVPFHGTQY

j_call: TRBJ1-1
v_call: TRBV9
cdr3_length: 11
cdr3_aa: ASSVRDNTEAF

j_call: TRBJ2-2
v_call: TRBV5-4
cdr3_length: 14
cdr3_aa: ASSLTGASNTGELF

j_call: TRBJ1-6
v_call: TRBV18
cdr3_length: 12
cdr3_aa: ASSPKGDNSPLH

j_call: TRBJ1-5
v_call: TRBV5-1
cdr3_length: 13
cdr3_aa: ASSFWTGVDQPQH

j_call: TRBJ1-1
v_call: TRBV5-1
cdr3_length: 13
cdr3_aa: ASSLARTLNTEAF